These 27 T cell receptor beta chains were all obtained from the same sample, sequenced in a study of blood T cell repertoires in COVID-19. TCRdb's copy holds only in-frame clones and misses some; the assay was immunoSEQ multiplex PCR. The sample lists 230,000 or so clones; around 84% were seen once. Sample: PBMCs or T cells enriched from blood (not recorded which). The source of these receptors is a woman aged 50 to 60 who had been exposed to COVID-19.

The chain employs TRBV5-6 and TRBJ1-4; D unclear. From germline, CDR1 is SGHDT and CDR2 YYEEEE. V dropped 3 bases and J dropped 17 bases, with 11 bases sitting between them. CDR3 length: 10 amino acids. CDR3 loop: CASSSFPCFF. The CDR3 DNA is TGTGCCAGCAGCTCCTTCCCCTGTTTTTTT. The variable domain in full, completed from reference TRBV5-6 and TRBJ1-4, reads DAGVTQSPTHLIKTRGQQVTLRCSPKSGHDTVSWYQQALGQGPQFIFQYYEEEERQRGNFPDRFSGHQFPNYSSELNVNALLLGDSALYLCASSSFPCFFGSGTQLSVL.

This chain links TRBV6-2 or TRBV6-3 with TRBJ2-1; 10 bases match TRBD2. CDR3 length: 16 amino acids. Germline CDR1 MNHEY, CDR2 SVGEGT. V was pared by 6 bases and J by 6 bases, with 11 bases of the junction left unmatched. The CDR3 DNA follows: TGTGCCAGCAGCCTCAGGGGAGCGGGGGGGACCAATGAGCAGTTCTTC. The encoded protein is CASSLRGAGGTNEQFF.

The CDR3 nucleotides are TGTGCCAGCAGTGACAACAGGGCCACTGAAGCTTTCTTT. It yields the protein CASSDNRATEAFF. The rearrangement joins TRBV6-1 to TRBJ1-1, with D possibly being TRBD1 (6 bases). V lost 3 bases and J 4 bases, leaving 9 bases between the germline ends. Germline V gene lookup returns CDR1 MNHNS and CDR2 SASEGT. The CDR3 runs 13 residues.

The chain combines TRBV6-2 or TRBV6-3 with TRBJ1-2; tentatively, D is TRBD1 (5 bases). The V end was cut by 0 bases, the J end by 4 bases, with 18 bases between. Per germline, CDR1 MNHEY and CDR2 SVGEGT. This CDR3 region has 17 residues. The CDR3 DNA sequence: TGTGCCAGCAGTTACTCTTTAACCTTAACAGGTTCCTATGGCTACACCTTC. Translating gives CASSYSLTLTGSYGYTF.

The J gene is TRBJ2-5, the V gene TRBV19; TRBD2 aligns across 14 bases. Germline V gives CDR1 LNHDA, CDR2 SQIVND (reference sequence). Trimming removed 1 base from V and 6 bases from J; junction bases left unmatched: 1. The CDR3 runs to 15 residues. CDR3 protein: CASSIGLAGGQTQYF. In nucleotides, the CDR3 is TGTGCCAGTAGTATAGGACTAGCGGGGGGGCAGACCCAGTACTTC.

This chain uses TRBV7-3 with TRBJ2-3; no clear D. Germline lookup yields CDR1 SGHTA and CDR2 FQGTGA. The CDR3 runs 12 residues. V was trimmed by 4 bases and J by 5 bases, leaving 7 bases between them. The CDR3 region has the DNA TGTGCCAGCAGCTCCCTTTTAGATACGCAGTATTTT. This translates into CASSSLLDTQYF.

J is TRBJ1-1 and V is TRBV20-1, with a tentative D call TRBD1 (6 bases). Per the germline V gene, CDR1 is DFQATT and CDR2 is SNEGSKA (reference sequence). V gave up 3 bases and J gave up 8 bases, with 13 bases separating them. This CDR3 has 12 residues. The CDR3 DNA sequence: TGCAGTGCTAGTGGCCCCGGGACAGAAGCTTTCTTT. This encodes CSASGPGTEAFF.

V and J are TRBV19 and TRBJ2-7, with D perhaps matching TRBD1 (6 bases). The CDR3 runs to 16 residues. From germline, CDR1 is LNHDA and CDR2 SQIVND (reference sequence). V was cut by 5 bases and J by 1 base, with 18 bases left in between. Here the CDR3 reads CASSSRSLGGSYEQYF. The DNA for the CDR3 is TGTGCCAGTAGTTCACGTTCCTTAGGGGGATCCTACGAGCAGTACTTC.

J is TRBJ2-3 and V is TRBV24-1; tentatively, D is TRBD1 (6 bases). CDR1 KGHDR and CDR2 SFDVKD come from the germline V gene. Trimming took off 3 bases at V and 0 bases at J, with 12 bases between the two ends. CDR3 size: 16 residues. Here the CDR3 reads CATSDRKGVSTDTQYF. CDR3 DNA: TGTGCCACCAGTGATCGAAAGGGGGTTAGCACAGATACGCAGTATTTT.

This clone was observed once. The CDR3 here is CASSVNGGTDTQYF. The CDR3 nucleotides are TGTGCCAGCAGCGTAAACGGGGGCACAGATACGCAGTATTTT. The V and J genes are TRBV9 and TRBJ2-3, with TRBD2 as a possible D gene (5 bases). Trimming pared 1 base from V and 1 base from J, leaving 7 bases between. Germline CDR1 and CDR2: SGDLS and YYNGEE. The CDR3 is made up of 14 amino acids.

This clone was detected once. The chain is built from TRBV30 and TRBJ1-4, with unresolved D. CDR1 and CDR2 from the germline V gene are GTSNPN and SVGIG (reference sequence). This CDR3 spans 14 amino acids. With 0 bases removed from V and 2 bases from J, the gap between germline ends came to 7 bases. The CDR3 loop is CAWSVAQTNEKLFF. The CDR3 region has the DNA TGTGCCTGGAGTGTAGCGCAGACTAATGAAAAACTGTTTTTT. Together with reference TRBV30 and TRBJ1-4, the CDR3 gives the full variable domain: SQTIHQWPATLVQPVGSPLSLECTVEGTSNPNLYWYRQAAGRGLQLLFYSVGIGQISSEVPQNLSASRPQDRQFILSSKKLLLSDSGFYLCAWSVAQTNEKLFFGSGTQLSVL.

CDR3 sequence: CASSPMGRGYTF. CDR3 DNA: TGTGCCAGCAGTCCCATGGGGAGGGGCTACACCTTC. The genes are TRBV28 and TRBJ1-2; D unresolved. Germline assignment: CDR1 MDHEN and CDR2 SYDVKM. V gave up 5 bases and J gave up 8 bases, with 12 bases separating them. The CDR3 is made up of 12 amino acids.

The chain links TRBV14 to TRBJ2-5; TRBD1 matches at 8 bases. Trimming at V came to 4 bases and at J to 6 bases, leaving 16 bases not matched to a gene. CDR3 length: 17 residues. From germline, CDR1 is SGHDN and CDR2 FVKESK. The CDR3 region is CASSRQTGYRGAQTQYF. In DNA form, the CDR3 reads TGTGCCAGCAGCCGCCAAACAGGTTACAGGGGGGCCCAGACCCAGTACTTC.

The chain joins TRBV21-1 to TRBJ1-5. TRBV21-1 is flagged as a pseudogene. CDR3 length equals 16 residues. In DNA form, the CDR3 reads TGTGCCAGCAGCCCGGGGAGCAGGGGAGGGGGGCAGCCCCAGCATTTT. Amino acids: CASSPGSRGGGQPQHF.

The V gene is TRBV2, the J gene TRBJ2-1, with 8 bases matching TRBD2. Losses at the gene ends were 5 bases for V and 3 bases for J; bases not matched to a gene: 6. This CDR3 has 15 residues. Germline-derived CDR1 and CDR2 are SNHLY and FYNNEI. The DNA of the CDR3 is TGTGCCAGCAGTAATAAGCGGGGGATCTACAATGAGCAGTTCTTC. Its translation: CASSNKRGIYNEQFF.

This clone was seen more than once but under ten times. The CDR3 reads CASSLGAFSGSTNEKLFF. The DNA for the CDR3 is TGTGCCAGCAGCCTTGGGGCCTTCTCAGGGTCAACTAATGAAAAACTGTTTTTT. This chain uses TRBV11-2 with TRBJ1-4; a weak D match, TRBD1 (5 bases). From germline, CDR1 is SGHAT and CDR2 FQNNGV. The ends were cut back, 5 bases at V and 0 bases at J, with 19 bases in the middle. The CDR3 is made up of 18 amino acids.

This clone was seen only once. This chain links TRBV5-4 with TRBJ2-1, with 10 bases that match TRBD2. The V gene end was trimmed by 4 bases and the J gene end by 9 bases; junction bases not matched to a gene: 10. Per the germline V gene, CDR1 is SGHNT and CDR2 is YYREEE (reference sequence). CDR3 length: 15 residues. CDR3 sequence (DNA): TGTGCCAGCAGCCCCGATAGCGGGGGGCGGAGTGAGCAGTTCTTC. Amino acid sequence: CASSPDSGGRSEQFF.

The chain couples TRBV3-1 (or the pseudogene TRBV3-2) to TRBJ1-2, with a tentative D call TRBD1 (5 bases). There are 15 residues in the CDR3. V was clipped by 1 base and J by 6 bases, with 15 bases between them. Per germline, CDR1 LGHDT and CDR2 YNNKEL (reference sequence). CDR3 DNA: TGTGCCAGCAGCCAAGGACAGTGGGGCGTTGATGGCTACACCTTC. It translates to CASSQGQWGVDGYTF.

V and J are TRBV7-2 and TRBJ2-2; the D gene is possibly TRBD1 (6 bases). CDR1 and CDR2 (germline): SGHTA, FQGNSA. CDR3 length: 15 residues. V was shortened by 4 bases and J by 0 bases, with 9 bases between the two germline ends. This CDR3 is CASSSTGSNTGELFF. The CDR3 nucleotides are TGTGCCAGCAGCTCGACAGGATCGAACACCGGGGAGCTGTTTTTT.

The chain uses TRBV28 and TRBJ1-1; TRBD1 matches at 9 bases. This CDR3 is built from 15 residues. The germline CDR1 and CDR2 sequences are MDHEN and SYDVKM. The ends lost 6 bases at V and 5 bases at J; junction bases unmatched: 10. The CDR3 loop is CASSRPGQGMTEAFF. As DNA, the CDR3 is TGTGCCAGCAGCCGACCCGGACAGGGGATGACTGAAGCTTTCTTT. Based on the CDR3 plus reference TRBV28 and TRBJ1-1, the full variable domain is DVKVTQSSRYLVKRTGEKVFLECVQDMDHENMFWYRQDPGLGLRLIYFSYDVKMKEKGDIPEGYSVSREKKERFSLILESASTNQTSMYLCASSRPGQGMTEAFFGQGTRLTVV.

Comments on this clone: Other DNA sequences in the sample encode the same CDR3. CDR3 in amino acids: CASSTGSNQPQHF. The CDR3, as DNA: TGTGCCAGCAGTACAGGGTCCAATCAGCCCCAGCATTTT. V and J are TRBV6-5 and TRBJ1-5; perhaps TRBD1 as D (6 bases). This CDR3 is built from 13 residues. V gave up 5 bases and J gave up 3 bases, with 8 bases separating them. The germline V gene has CDR1 MNHEY and CDR2 SVGAGI.

V gene TRBV19 combines with J gene TRBJ2-7; TRBD1 matches 7 bases. The germline CDR1 and CDR2 sequences are LNHDA and SQIVND (reference sequence). The ends lost 5 bases at V and 5 bases at J; junction bases unmatched: 9. There are 14 residues in the CDR3. The DNA for the CDR3 is TGTGCCAGTAGTCAATCCTGGACAGGCGACGAGCAGTACTTC. Protein: CASSQSWTGDEQYF.

This chain links TRBV19 with TRBJ1-2; the D gene is possibly TRBD1 (6 bases). CDR1 is LNHDA, CDR2 SQIVND, per germline (reference sequence). The CDR3 loop spans 15 amino acids. Trimming left V 5 bases short and J 2 bases short, with 15 bases between. The CDR3: CASSVTDRLNYGYTF. CDR3 nucleotide sequence: TGTGCCAGTAGTGTAACGGACAGATTAAACTATGGCTACACCTTC.

This chain joins TRBV29-1 and TRBJ2-5, with D tentatively TRBD2 (6 bases). Between the trimmed V and J ends, which lost 7 bases and 5 bases, there was a span of 14 bases. The CDR3 runs to 12 residues. The germline V gene encodes CDR1 SQVTM and CDR2 ANQGSEA. In DNA form, the CDR3 reads TGCAGCGCCCGAACGGGGGTGGAGACCCAGTACTTC. Translating gives CSARTGVETQYF.

This chain links TRBV18 with TRBJ2-3; D is ambiguous. This CDR3 is built from 13 residues. The germline V gene has CDR1 KGHSH and CDR2 LQKENI. Trimming took 0 bases from V and 5 from J, leaving 6 bases between them. CDR3 bases: TGTGCCAGCTCACCACCCCGAGGAGATACGCAGTATTTT. It translates to CASSPPRGDTQYF.

The chain recombines TRBV5-1 with TRBJ1-1; D call uncertain. V shed 5 bases and J shed 4 bases, with 15 bases lying between them. There are 14 residues in the CDR3. CDR1 is SGHRS, CDR2 YFSETQ, per germline. The CDR3 DNA is TGCGCCAGCAGGGCAGACTCCACGGGCACTGAAGCTTTCTTT. This gives the protein CASRADSTGTEAFF.

This chain uses TRBV28 with TRBJ1-2, with D perhaps matching TRBD1 (5 bases). The CDR3 consists of 12 residues. Germline V gives CDR1 MDHEN, CDR2 SYDVKM. With 7 bases removed from V and 8 bases from J, the gap between germline ends came to 14 bases. CDR3 sequence: CASTVGGSGYTF. The CDR3 nucleotides read TGTGCCAGCACCGTGGGGGGGAGCGGCTACACCTTC.